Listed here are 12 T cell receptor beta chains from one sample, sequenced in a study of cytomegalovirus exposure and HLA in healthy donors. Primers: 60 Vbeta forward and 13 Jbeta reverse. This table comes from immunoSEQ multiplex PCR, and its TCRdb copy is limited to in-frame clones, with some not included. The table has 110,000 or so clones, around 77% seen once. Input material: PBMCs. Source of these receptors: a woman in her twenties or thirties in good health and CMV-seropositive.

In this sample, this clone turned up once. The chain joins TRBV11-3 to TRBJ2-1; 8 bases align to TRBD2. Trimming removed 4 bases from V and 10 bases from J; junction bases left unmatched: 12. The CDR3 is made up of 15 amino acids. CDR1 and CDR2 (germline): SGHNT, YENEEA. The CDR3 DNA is TGTGCCAGCAGCTCCCAGAGCGGGGGCCCTTGGGAGCAGTTCTTC. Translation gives CASSSQSGGPWEQFF. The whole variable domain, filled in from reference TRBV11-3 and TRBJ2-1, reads EAGVVQSPRYKIIEKKQPVAFWCNPISGHNTLYWYLQNLGQGPELLIRYENEEAVDDSQLPKDRFSAERLKGVDSTLKIQPAELGDSAVYLCASSSQSGGPWEQFFGPGTRLTVL.

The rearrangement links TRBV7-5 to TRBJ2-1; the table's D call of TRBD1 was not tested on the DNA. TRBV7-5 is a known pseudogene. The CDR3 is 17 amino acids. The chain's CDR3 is CARSFRAGGQGGYEQFF. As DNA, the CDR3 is TGTGCCAGAAGCTTTAGGGCGGGGGGACAGGGGGGGTATGAGCAGTTCTTC.

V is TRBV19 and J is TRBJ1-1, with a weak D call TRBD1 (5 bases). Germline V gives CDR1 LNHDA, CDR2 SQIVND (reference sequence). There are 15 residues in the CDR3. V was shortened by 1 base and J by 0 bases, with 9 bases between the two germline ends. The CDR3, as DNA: TGTGCCAGTAGTATAGGGGGCGGAATGAACACTGAAGCTTTCTTT. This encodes CASSIGGGMNTEAFF.

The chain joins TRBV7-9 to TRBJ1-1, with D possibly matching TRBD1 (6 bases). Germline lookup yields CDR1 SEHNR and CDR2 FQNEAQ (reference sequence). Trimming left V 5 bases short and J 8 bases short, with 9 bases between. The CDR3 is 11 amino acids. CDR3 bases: TGTGCCAGCAGCAGACAGGCCGAAGCTTTCTTT. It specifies CASSRQAEAFF.

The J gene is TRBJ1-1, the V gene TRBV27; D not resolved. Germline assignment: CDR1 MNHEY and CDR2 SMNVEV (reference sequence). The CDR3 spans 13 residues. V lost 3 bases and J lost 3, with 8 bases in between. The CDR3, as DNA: TGTGCCAGCAGTTTTGGGGAGGACACTGAAGCTTTCTTT. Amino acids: CASSFGEDTEAFF.

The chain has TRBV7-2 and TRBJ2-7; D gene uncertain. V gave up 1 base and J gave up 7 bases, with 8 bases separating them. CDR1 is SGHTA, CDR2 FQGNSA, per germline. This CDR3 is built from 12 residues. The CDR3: CASSLVRGEQYF. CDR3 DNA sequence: TGTGCCAGCAGCTTAGTCCGAGGAGAGCAGTACTTC.

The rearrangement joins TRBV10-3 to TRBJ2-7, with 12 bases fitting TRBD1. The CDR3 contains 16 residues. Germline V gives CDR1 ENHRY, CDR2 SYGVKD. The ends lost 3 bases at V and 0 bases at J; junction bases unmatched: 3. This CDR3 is CAISDPGQGASYEQYF. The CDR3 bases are TGTGCCATCAGTGACCCGGGACAGGGGGCCTCCTACGAGCAGTACTTC.

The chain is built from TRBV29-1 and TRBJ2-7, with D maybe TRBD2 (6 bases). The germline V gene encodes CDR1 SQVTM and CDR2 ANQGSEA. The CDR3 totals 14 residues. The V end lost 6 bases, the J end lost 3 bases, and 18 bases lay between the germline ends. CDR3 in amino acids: CSVGLLAENYEQYF. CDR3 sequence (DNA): TGCAGCGTCGGCCTTTTAGCGGAAAACTACGAGCAGTACTTC.

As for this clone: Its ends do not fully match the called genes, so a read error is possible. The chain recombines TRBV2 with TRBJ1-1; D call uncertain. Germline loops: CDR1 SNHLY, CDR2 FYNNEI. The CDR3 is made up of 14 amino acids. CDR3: CASREGSGGFDAFF. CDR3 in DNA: TGTGCCAGCAGGGAAGGCTCAGGAGGGTTCGATGCTTTCTTT.

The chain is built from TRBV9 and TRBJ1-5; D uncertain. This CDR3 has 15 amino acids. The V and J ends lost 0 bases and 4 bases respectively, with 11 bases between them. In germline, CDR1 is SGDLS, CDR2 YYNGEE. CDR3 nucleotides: TGTGCCAGCAGCGTAGACAGCACACTTAATCAGCCCCAGCATTTT. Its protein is CASSVDSTLNQPQHF. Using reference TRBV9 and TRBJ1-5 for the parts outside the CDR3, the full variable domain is DSGVTQTPKHLITATGQRVTLRCSPRSGDLSVYWYQQSLDQGLQFLIQYYNGEERAKGNILERFSAQQFPDLHSELNLSSLELGDSALYFCASSVDSTLNQPQHFGDGTRLSIL.

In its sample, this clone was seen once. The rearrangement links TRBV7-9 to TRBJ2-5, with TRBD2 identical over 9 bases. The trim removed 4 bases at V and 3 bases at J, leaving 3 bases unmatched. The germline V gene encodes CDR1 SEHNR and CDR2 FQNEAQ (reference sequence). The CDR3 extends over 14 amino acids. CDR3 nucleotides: TGTGCCAGCAGCTCGATAGCGGGAGAAGAGACCCAGTACTTC. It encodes CASSSIAGEETQYF.

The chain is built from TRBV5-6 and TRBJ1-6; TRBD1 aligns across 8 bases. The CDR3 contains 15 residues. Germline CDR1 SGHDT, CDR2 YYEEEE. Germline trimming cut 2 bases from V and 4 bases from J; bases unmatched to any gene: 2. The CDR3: CASSFTGGYNSPLHF. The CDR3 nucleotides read TGTGCCAGCAGCTTCACAGGGGGGTATAATTCACCCCTCCACTTT.